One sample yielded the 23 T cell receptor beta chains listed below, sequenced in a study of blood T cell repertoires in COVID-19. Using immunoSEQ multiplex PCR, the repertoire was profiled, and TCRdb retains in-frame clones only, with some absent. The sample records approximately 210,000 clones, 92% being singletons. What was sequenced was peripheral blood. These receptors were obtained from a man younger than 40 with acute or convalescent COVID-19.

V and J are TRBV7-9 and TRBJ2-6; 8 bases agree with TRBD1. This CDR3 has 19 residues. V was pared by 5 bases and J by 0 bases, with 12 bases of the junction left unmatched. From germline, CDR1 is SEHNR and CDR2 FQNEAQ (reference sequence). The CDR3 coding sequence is TGTGCCAGCAGCCAAAGGACAGGGATGACCCTCTCTGGGGCCAACGTCCTGACTTTC. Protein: CASSQRTGMTLSGANVLTF.

The CDR3 reads CASSPSRQETQYF. The CDR3 nucleotides are TGTGCCAGCAGCCCCAGCAGGCAAGAGACCCAGTACTTC. This rearrangement joins TRBV9 to TRBJ2-5; the D is unclear. The CDR3 is 13 residues long. Germline V gene lookup returns CDR1 SGDLS and CDR2 YYNGEE. V was trimmed by 4 bases and J by 2 bases, leaving 9 bases between them.

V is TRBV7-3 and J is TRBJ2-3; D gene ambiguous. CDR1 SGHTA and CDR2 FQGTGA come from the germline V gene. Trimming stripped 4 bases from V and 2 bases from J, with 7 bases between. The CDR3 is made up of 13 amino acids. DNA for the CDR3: TGTGCCAGCAGCTCTAGTTTCACAGATACGCAGTATTTT. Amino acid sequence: CASSSSFTDTQYF.

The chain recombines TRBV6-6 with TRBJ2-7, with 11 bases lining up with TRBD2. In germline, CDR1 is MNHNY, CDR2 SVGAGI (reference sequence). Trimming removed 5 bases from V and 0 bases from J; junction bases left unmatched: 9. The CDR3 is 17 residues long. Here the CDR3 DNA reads TGTGCCAGCAGTCAACAACTGGGACTAGCGGCCTCCTACGAGCAGTACTTC. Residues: CASSQQLGLAASYEQYF.

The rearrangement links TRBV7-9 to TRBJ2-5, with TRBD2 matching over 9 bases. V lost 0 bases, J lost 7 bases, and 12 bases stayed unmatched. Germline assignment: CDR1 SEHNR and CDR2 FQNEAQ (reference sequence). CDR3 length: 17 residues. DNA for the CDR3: TGTGCCAGCAGCTTAGCTGGGAGCGGGGGGCCCCTAGGGACCCAGTACTTC. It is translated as CASSLAGSGGPLGTQYF. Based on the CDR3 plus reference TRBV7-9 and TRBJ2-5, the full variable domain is DTGVSQNPRHKITKRGQNVTFRCDPISEHNRLYWYRQTLGQGPEFLTYFQNEAQLEKSRLLSDRFSAERPKGSFSTLEIQRTEQGDSAMYLCASSLAGSGGPLGTQYFGPGTRLLVL.

Here the CDR3 DNA reads TGTGCCAGCAGTTACCGCACTAGCGGGAGGTTGTATGAGCAGTTCTTC. This encodes CASSYRTSGRLYEQFF. The chain couples TRBV6-5 to TRBJ2-1; 12 nucleotides line up with TRBD2. The germline CDR1 and CDR2 sequences are MNHEY and SVGAGI. V was pared by 2 bases and J by 8 bases, with 7 bases of the junction left unmatched. This CDR3 region has 16 residues.

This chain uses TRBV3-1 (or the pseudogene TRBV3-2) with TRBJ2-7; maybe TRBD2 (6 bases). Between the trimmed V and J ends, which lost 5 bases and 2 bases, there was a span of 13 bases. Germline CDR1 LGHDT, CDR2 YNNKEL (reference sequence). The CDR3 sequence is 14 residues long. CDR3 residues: CASSSRLATYEQYF. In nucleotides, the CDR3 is TGTGCCAGCAGCTCCCGGCTAGCGACCTACGAGCAGTACTTC.

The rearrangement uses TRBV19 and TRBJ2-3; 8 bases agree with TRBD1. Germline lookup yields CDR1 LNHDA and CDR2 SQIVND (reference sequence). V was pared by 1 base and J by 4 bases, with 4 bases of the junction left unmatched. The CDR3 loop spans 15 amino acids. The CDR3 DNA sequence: TGTGCCAGTAGTATAGGGACAGGGTCTCCAGATACGCAGTATTTT. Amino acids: CASSIGTGSPDTQYF.

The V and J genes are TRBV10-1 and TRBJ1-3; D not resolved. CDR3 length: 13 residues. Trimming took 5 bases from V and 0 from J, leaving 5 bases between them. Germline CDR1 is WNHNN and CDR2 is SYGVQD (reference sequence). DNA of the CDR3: TGCGCCAGCAGTAAGAGCTCTGGAAACACCATATATTTT. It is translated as CASSKSSGNTIYF.

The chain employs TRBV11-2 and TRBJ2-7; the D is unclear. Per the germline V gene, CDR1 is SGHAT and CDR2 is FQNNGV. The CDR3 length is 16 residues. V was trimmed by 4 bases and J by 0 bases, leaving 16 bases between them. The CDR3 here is CASSSWPSGLSYEQYF. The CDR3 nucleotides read TGTGCCAGCAGCTCGTGGCCCTCAGGTCTCTCCTACGAGCAGTACTTC.

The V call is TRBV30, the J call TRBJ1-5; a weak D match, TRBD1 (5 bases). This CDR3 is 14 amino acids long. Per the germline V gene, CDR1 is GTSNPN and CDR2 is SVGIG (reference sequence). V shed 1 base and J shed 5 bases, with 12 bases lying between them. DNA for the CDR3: TGTGCCTGGAGTGGTGACCAGGGTCATCAGCCCCAGCATTTT. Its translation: CAWSGDQGHQPQHF.

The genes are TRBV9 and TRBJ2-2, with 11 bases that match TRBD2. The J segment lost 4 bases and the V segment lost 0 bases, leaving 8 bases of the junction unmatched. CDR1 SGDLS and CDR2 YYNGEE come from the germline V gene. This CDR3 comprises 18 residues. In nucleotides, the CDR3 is TGTGCCAGCAGCGTAGCTGCTAGCGGGAGGACGGGCACCGGGGAGCTGTTTTTT. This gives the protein CASSVAASGRTGTGELFF.

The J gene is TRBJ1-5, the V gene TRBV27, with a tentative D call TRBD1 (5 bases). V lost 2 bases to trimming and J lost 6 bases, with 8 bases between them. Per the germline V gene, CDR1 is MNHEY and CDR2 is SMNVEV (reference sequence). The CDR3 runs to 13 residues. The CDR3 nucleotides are TGTGCCAGCAGTTTAATGGGGGGTCAGCCCCAGCATTTT. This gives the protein CASSLMGGQPQHF.

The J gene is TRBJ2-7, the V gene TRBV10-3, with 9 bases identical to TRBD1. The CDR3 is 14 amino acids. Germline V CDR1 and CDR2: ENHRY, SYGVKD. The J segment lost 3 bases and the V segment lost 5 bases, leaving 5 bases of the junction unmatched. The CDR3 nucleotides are TGTGCCATCAGTCACCGGGACAGGGACTACGAGCAGTACTTC. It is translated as CAISHRDRDYEQYF.

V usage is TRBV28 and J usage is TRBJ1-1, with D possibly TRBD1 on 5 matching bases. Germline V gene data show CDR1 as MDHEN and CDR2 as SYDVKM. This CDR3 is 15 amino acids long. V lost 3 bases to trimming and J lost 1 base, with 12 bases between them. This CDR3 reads CASSFSRQGNTEAFF. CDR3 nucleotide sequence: TGTGCCAGCAGTTTTTCACGGCAGGGGAACACTGAAGCTTTCTTT.

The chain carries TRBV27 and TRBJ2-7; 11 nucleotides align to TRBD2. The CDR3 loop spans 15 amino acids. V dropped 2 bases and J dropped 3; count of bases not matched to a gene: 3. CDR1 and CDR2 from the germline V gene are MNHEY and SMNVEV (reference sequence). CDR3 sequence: CASSLRTSGGYEQYF. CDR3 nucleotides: TGTGCCAGCAGTTTAAGAACTAGCGGGGGCTACGAGCAGTACTTC.

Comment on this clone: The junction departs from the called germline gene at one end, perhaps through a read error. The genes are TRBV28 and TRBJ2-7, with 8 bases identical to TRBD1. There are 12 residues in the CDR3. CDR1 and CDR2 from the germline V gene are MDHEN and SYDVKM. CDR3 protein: CASSLRTGRLGF. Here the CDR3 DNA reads TGTGCCAGCAGTCTTAGGACAGGGCGCCTAGGATTC.

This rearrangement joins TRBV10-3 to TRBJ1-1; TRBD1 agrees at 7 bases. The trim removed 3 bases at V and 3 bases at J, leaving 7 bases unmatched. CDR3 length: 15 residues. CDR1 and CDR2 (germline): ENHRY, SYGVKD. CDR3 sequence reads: CAISERQGWDTEAFF. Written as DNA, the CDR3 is TGTGCCATCAGTGAAAGACAGGGATGGGACACTGAAGCTTTCTTT.

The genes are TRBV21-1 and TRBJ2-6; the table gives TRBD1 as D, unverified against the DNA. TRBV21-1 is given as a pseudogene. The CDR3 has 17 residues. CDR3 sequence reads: CASSNQDRVAGANVLTF. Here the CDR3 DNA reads TGTGCCAGCAGCAACCAGGACAGGGTGGCTGGGGCCAACGTCCTGACTTTC.

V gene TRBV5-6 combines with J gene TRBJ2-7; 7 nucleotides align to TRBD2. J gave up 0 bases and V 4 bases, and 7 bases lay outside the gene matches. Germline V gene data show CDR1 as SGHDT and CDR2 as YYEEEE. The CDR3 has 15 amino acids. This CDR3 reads CASSSWGGSSYEQYF. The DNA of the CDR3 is TGTGCCAGCAGCAGCTGGGGGGGGAGCTCCTACGAGCAGTACTTC.

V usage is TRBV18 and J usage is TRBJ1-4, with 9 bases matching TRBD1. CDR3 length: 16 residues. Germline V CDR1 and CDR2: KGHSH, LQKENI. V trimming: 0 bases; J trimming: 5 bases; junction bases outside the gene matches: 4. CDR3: CASSPPNDRGNEKLFF. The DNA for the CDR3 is TGTGCCAGCTCACCACCCAACGACAGGGGGAATGAAAAACTGTTTTTT.

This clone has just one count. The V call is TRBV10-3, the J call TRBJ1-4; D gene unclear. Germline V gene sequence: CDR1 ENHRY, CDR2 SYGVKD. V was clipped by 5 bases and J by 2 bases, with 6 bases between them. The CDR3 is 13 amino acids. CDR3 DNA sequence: TGTGCCATCAGTCCTCGGACTAATGAAAAACTGTTTTTT. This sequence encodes CAISPRTNEKLFF.

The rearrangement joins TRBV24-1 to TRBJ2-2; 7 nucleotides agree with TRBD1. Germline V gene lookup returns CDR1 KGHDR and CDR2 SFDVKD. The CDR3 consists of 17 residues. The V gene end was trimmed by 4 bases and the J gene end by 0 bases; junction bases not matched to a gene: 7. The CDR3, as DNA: TGTGCCACCAGTGACGCTATGGGACAGACGAACACCGGGGAGCTGTTTTTT. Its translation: CATSDAMGQTNTGELFF.